These T cell receptor beta chains were read from a single sample in a study of TIL therapy for anti-PD-1-resistant metastatic lung cancer. Repertoires were generated with immunoSEQ multiplex PCR, while TCRdb's copy carries only in-frame clones and drops some. In the table there are around 100,000 clones, roughly two thirds of which are singletons. The source was tumor tissue, collected at baseline. Source of these receptors: a person between 25 and 80 years old with non-small cell lung cancer. CDR3s include the opening cysteine and the closing phenylalanine or tryptophan. D genes are given only for firm matches. Clone size is stated in some rows and not others, as once, few, many or a class when expanded.

size,D,J,length,V,DNA,CDR3
many,.,TRBJ1-1,15,TRBV4-3,TGCGCCAGCAGCCACGGGACCTTATTTGGTCTTGAAGCTTTCTTT,CASSHGTLFGLEAFF
.,TRBD2,TRBJ2-7,13,TRBV10-3,TGTGCCATCGGGACTAGCGACTCCTACGAGCAGTACTTC,CAIGTSDSYEQYF
.,.,TRBJ1-5,14,TRBV2,TGTGCCAGCAGTGAATGGGCAGCAAATCAGCCCCAGCATTTT,CASSEWAANQPQHF
.,.,TRBJ2-4,16,TRBV24-1,TGTGCCACCAGTGAGATTGAACAGGGATTTAAAAACATTCAGTACTTC,CATSEIEQGFKNIQYF
once,TRBD2,TRBJ2-1,19,TRBV7-9,TGTGCCAGCAGCCCCAGACCCTTAGCGGGGGGCCTGGGTGGGAATGAGCAGTTCTTC,CASSPRPLAGGLGGNEQFF
many,.,TRBJ2-7,14,TRBV7-2,TGTGCCAGCAGCTTAGCAATACAATCGGGGGAGCAGTACTTC,CASSLAIQSGEQYF
.,.,TRBJ1-2,14,TRBV15,TGTGCCACCAGCAGAGACGGAGGTAACTATGGCTACACCTTC,CATSRDGGNYGYTF
.,TRBD1,TRBJ2-5,12,TRBV18,TGTGCCAGCTCACCTCTAGGGACAGGGCTCTACTTC,CASSPLGTGLYF
.,.,TRBJ1-1,15,TRBV6-5,TGTGCCAGCAGTTTAAGCTCCCTGGCCAACACTGAAGCTTTCTTT,CASSLSSLANTEAFF
.,TRBD1,TRBJ1-2,16,TRBV2,TGTGCCAGCAGCCGGGACAGGGGGAACCAGGGCTATGGCTACACCTTC,CASSRDRGNQGYGYTF
few,.,TRBJ1-5,13,TRBV11-1,TGTGCCAGCAGCTTATCCTGGGATCAGCCCCAGCATTTT,CASSLSWDQPQHF
.,TRBD1,TRBJ1-2,16,TRBV5-1,TGCGCCAGCAGCACCGGGACAGGGGGGGCCCTATCGGGCTACACCTTC,CASSTGTGGALSGYTF
.,TRBD1,TRBJ2-1,16,TRBV7-2,TGTGCCAGCAGCCCCAACCGGGACAGGGTAAGGAATGAGCAGTTCTTC,CASSPNRDRVRNEQFF
.,.,TRBJ2-2,15,TRBV4-2,TGTGCCAGCAGCCGACCGGACACGAACACCGGGGAGCTGTTTTTT,CASSRPDTNTGELFF
.,.,TRBJ2-1,14,TRBV28,TGTGCCAGCAGTTTGAATACCAATGGAGATGAGCAGTTCTTC,CASSLNTNGDEQFF
.,TRBD1,TRBJ2-5,15,TRBV4-1,TGCGCCAGCAGCCCCCGGGACAGACAGGTCGAGACCCAGTACTTC,CASSPRDRQVETQYF
.,.,TRBJ2-6,15,TRBV7-9,TGTGCCAGCAGCCGGGGACATTCTGGGGCCAACGTCCTGACTTTC,CASSRGHSGANVLTF
many,.,TRBJ2-2,14,TRBV7-2,TGTGCCAGCAGCATAGAGCTGGGGTCCGGGGAGCTGTTTTTT,CASSIELGSGELFF
.,.,TRBJ2-5,15,TRBV6-2/TRBV6-3,TGTGCCAGCAGTTACTACAGGGCCGCGGGGGAGACCCAGTACTTC,CASSYYRAAGETQYF
few,TRBD1,TRBJ1-5,15,TRBV19,TGTGCCAGCTCGGCCGGGACAGGGAGTTATCAGCCCCAGCATTTT,CASSAGTGSYQPQHF
.,.,TRBJ1-4,12,TRBV7-2,TGTGCCAGCGCTCAGGGTAATGAAAAACTGTTTTTT,CASAQGNEKLFF
.,TRBD1,TRBJ1-4,14,TRBV28,TGTGCCAGCAGTCCCCAGGGGGGGCCTGAAAAACTGTTTTTT,CASSPQGGPEKLFF
many,TRBD2,TRBJ2-3,18,TRBV3-1/TRBV3-2,TGTGCCAGCAGCCGAGAGAACTTACTAGCGGGGGGCACAGATACGCAGTATTTT,CASSRENLLAGGTDTQYF
.,TRBD1,TRBJ2-5,14,TRBV6-2/TRBV6-3,TGTGCCAGCAGTGACAGGGGGCGGATAGTGACCCAGTACTTC,CASSDRGRIVTQYF